This T cell receptor (beta chain) is drawn from a study of cytomegalovirus exposure and HLA in healthy donors. Points from the study as a whole: Common viral pathogens seemed to be connected with several of the most significant clusters, according to a later analysis. In a later analysis, specific HLA alleles were associated with under 20,000 TCR beta sequences at a 0.05 false discovery rate. The authors enumerated over 150 TCR beta chains as linked to cytomegalovirus.

The germline CDR1 and CDR2 sequences are LNHDA and SQIVND (reference sequence). The J segment lost 9 bases and the V segment lost 11 bases, leaving 18 bases of the junction unmatched. This CDR3 is 15 amino acids long. PCR involved 60 Vbeta and 13 Jbeta primers. TCRdb's copy holds only in-frame clones and misses some; the assay was immunoSEQ multiplex PCR. Its table records under 100,000 clones. As to this clone: No antigen is known for it.

The chain couples TRBV19 to TRBJ2-1; TRBD2 agrees at 8 bases. What was sequenced was PBMCs. The TCR sequence derives from a woman aged 25 to 39 in good health and CMV-seronegative. Here the CDR3 reads CASTPGASGYGEQFF. Written as DNA, the CDR3 is TGTGCCTCGACCCCTGGGGCTAGCGGGTACGGTGAGCAGTTCTTC.